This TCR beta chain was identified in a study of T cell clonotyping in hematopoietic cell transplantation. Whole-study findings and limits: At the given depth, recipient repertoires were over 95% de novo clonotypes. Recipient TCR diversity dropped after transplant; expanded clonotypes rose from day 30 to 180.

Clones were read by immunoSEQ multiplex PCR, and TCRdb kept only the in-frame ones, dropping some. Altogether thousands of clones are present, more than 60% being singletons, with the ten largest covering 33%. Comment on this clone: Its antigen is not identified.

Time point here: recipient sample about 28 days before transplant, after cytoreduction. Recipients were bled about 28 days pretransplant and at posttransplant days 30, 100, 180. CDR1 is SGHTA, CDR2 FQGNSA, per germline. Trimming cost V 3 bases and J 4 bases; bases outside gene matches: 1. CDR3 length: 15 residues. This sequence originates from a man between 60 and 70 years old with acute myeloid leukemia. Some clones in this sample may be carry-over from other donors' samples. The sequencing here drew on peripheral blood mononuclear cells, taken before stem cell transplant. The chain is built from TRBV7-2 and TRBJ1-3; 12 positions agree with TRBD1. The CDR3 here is CASSLGQGAGNTIYF. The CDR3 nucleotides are TGTGCCAGCAGCTTGGGACAGGGGGCAGGAAACACCATATATTTT.